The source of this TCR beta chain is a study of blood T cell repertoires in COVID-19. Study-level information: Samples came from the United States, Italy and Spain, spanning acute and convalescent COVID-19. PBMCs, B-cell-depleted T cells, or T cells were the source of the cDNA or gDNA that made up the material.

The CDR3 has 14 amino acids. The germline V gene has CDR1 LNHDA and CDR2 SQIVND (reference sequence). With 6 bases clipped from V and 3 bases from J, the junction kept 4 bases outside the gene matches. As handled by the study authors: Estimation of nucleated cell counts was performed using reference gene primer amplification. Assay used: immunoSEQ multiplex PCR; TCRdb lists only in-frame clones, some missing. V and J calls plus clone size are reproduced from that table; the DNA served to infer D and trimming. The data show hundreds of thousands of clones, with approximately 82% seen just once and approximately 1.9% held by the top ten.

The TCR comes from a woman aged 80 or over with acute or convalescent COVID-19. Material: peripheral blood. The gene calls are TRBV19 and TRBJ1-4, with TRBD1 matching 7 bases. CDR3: CASSIQGANEKLFF. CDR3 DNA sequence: TGTGCCAGTAGCATCCAGGGGGCTAATGAAAAACTGTTTTTT. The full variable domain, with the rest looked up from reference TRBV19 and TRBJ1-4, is DGGITQSPKYLFRKEGQNVTLSCEQNLNHDAMYWYRQDPGQGLRLIYYSQIVNDFQKGDIAEGYSVSREKKESFPLTVTSAQKNPTAFYLCASSIQGANEKLFFGSGTQLSVL.